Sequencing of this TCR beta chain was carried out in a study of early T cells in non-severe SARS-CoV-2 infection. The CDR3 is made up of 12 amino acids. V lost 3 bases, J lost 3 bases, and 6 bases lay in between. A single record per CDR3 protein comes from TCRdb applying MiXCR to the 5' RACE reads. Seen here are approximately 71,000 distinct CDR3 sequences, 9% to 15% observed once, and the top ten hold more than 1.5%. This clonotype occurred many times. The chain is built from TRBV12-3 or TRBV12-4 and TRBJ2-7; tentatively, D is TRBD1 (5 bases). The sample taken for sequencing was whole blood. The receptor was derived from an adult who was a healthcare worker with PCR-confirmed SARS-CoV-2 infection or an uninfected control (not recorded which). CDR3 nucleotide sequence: TGTGCCAGCAGTTTCACAGGCTACGAGCAGTACTTC. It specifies CASSFTGYEQYF.